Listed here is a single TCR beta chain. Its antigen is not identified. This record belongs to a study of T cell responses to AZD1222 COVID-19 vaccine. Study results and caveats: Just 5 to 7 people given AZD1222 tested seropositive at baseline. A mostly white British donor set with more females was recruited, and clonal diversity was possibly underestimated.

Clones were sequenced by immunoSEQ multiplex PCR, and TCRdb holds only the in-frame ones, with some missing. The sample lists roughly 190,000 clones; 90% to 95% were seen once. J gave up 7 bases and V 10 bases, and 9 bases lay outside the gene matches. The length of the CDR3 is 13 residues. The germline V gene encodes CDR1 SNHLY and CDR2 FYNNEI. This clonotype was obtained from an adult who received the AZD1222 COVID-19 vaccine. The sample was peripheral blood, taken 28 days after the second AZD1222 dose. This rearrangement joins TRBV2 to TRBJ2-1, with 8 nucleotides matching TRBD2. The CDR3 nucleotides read TGTGCCAACAAGCGGGAGTCGGGTAATGAGCAGTTCTTC. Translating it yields CANKRESGNEQFF.